This T cell receptor beta chain was observed in a study of technical replicates of blood from a few donors. Germline V gene data show CDR1 as SGHRS and CDR2 as YFSETQ. Trimming took 0 bases from V and 4 from J, leaving 7 bases between them. The CDR3 consists of 13 residues. Repertoires were generated with immunoSEQ multiplex PCR, while TCRdb's copy carries only in-frame clones and drops some. The sample contains about 72,000 clones, more than 90% of which appear only once. This clone was found once. The V and J genes are TRBV5-1 and TRBJ1-2; no clear D. This receptor was obtained from a human donor in good health. Sequenced material: T cells isolated from PBMCs. The CDR3 here is CASSLGQSYGYTF. The CDR3 DNA sequence: TGCGCCAGCAGCTTGGGTCAGTCCTATGGCTACACCTTC.